This is a list of T cell receptor beta chains from one sample in a study of blood T cells in healthy people across ages. Via MiXCR, TCRdb re-called the 5' RACE reads, giving one row per CDR3 protein. The sample lists fewer than 2,000,000 distinct CDR3 sequences, roughly a third occurring once. The sequenced material came from blood. Receptors originate from a woman aged 25 to 39 in good health. Both conserved end residues are part of each CDR3. Each record gives: V gene, J gene, D gene, clone size, CDR3 DNA, CDR3 protein. The D gene is left open where the match is weak. Where a row states a size, it is once, few, many or the class of an expanded clone; other rows omit it.

v_call: TRBV27
j_call: TRBJ2-1
d_call: TRBD2
clone_size: NA
cdr3_nt: TGTGCCAGCAGTTTACTAGCGGGACTTGACAATGAGCAGTTCTTC
cdr3_aa: CASSLLAGLDNEQFF

v_call: TRBV7-3
j_call: TRBJ2-3
d_call: NA
clone_size: few
cdr3_nt: TGTGCCAGCAGCTTAAACGCGGCAGATACGCAGTATTTT
cdr3_aa: CASSLNAADTQYF

v_call: TRBV2
j_call: TRBJ1-2
d_call: NA
clone_size: NA
cdr3_nt: TGTGCCAGCGGGAGGGAAACCCTCTATGGCTACACCTTC
cdr3_aa: CASGRETLYGYTF

v_call: TRBV27
j_call: TRBJ1-2
d_call: NA
clone_size: NA
cdr3_nt: TGTGCCAGCCATGCCGGTGGGAGCTACTATGGCTACACCTTC
cdr3_aa: CASHAGGSYYGYTF

v_call: TRBV20-1
j_call: TRBJ1-1
d_call: TRBD1
clone_size: NA
cdr3_nt: TGCAGTGCGACACCGGGACAGGGGTTCGTGAACACTGAAGCTTTCTTT
cdr3_aa: CSATPGQGFVNTEAFF

v_call: TRBV18
j_call: TRBJ1-2
d_call: TRBD1
clone_size: few
cdr3_nt: TGTGCCAGCTCACCTACGACAGGGGATGGAAAGGGCTACACCTTC
cdr3_aa: CASSPTTGDGKGYTF

v_call: TRBV7-2
j_call: TRBJ1-5
d_call: NA
clone_size: NA
cdr3_nt: TGTGCCAGCAGCTTAGTCGGCGGTTCAGGGAGCCAGCCCCAGCATTTT
cdr3_aa: CASSLVGGSGSQPQHF

v_call: TRBV5-1
j_call: TRBJ2-2
d_call: NA
clone_size: NA
cdr3_nt: TGCGCCAGCAGCTTGGTCCCCGGGAAGAACACCGGGGAGCTGTTTTTT
cdr3_aa: CASSLVPGKNTGELFF

v_call: TRBV6-1
j_call: TRBJ1-2
d_call: NA
clone_size: once
cdr3_nt: TGTGCCAGCAATATGCAGGGATTGCACTATGGCTACACCTTC
cdr3_aa: CASNMQGLHYGYTF

v_call: TRBV5-1
j_call: TRBJ2-7
d_call: NA
clone_size: few
cdr3_nt: TGCGCCAGCAGCTCCTGCTACGAGCAGTACTTC
cdr3_aa: CASSSCYEQYF

v_call: TRBV5-1
j_call: TRBJ2-1
d_call: NA
clone_size: NA
cdr3_nt: TGCGCCAGCAGCCACCTAGCTTCTCTCCGGGACATCGAAACAAGCTCCTACAATGAGCAGTTCTTC
cdr3_aa: CASSHLASLRDIETSSYNEQFF

v_call: TRBV7-2
j_call: TRBJ2-5
d_call: TRBD2
clone_size: NA
cdr3_nt: TGTGCCAGCAGCTTAGCGCGGACTAGAAGCGAGACCCAGTACTTC
cdr3_aa: CASSLARTRSETQYF

v_call: TRBV3-1
j_call: TRBJ1-5
d_call: NA
clone_size: NA
cdr3_nt: TGTGCCAGCAGCCCTTCGGGGGATGGTCAGCCCCAGCATTTT
cdr3_aa: CASSPSGDGQPQHF

v_call: TRBV4-1
j_call: TRBJ2-3
d_call: NA
clone_size: many
cdr3_nt: TGCGCCAGCAGCCTACAGAAGTCCACAGATACGCAGTATTTT
cdr3_aa: CASSLQKSTDTQYF

v_call: TRBV5-1
j_call: TRBJ2-6
d_call: NA
clone_size: NA
cdr3_nt: TGCGCCAGCAGCTTGATGGGGGGTCAAAGCTCTGGGGCCAACGTCATGACTTTC
cdr3_aa: CASSLMGGQSSGANVMTF

v_call: TRBV7-2
j_call: TRBJ2-5
d_call: TRBD2
clone_size: NA
cdr3_nt: TGTGCCAGCACCCGGGGGGTCCAAGAGACCCAGTACTTC
cdr3_aa: CASTRGVQETQYF

v_call: TRBV2
j_call: TRBJ2-3
d_call: TRBD1
clone_size: NA
cdr3_nt: TGTGCCAGCAGCCGGGGGACAGGGTGGCCCACAGATACGCAGTATTTT
cdr3_aa: CASSRGTGWPTDTQYF

v_call: TRBV12-3/TRBV12-4
j_call: TRBJ1-1
d_call: NA
clone_size: few
cdr3_nt: TGTGCCAGCAAAATTCAGGCCCTGGAGAACACTGAAGCTTTCTTT
cdr3_aa: CASKIQALENTEAFF

v_call: TRBV7-8
j_call: TRBJ1-1
d_call: NA
clone_size: few
cdr3_nt: TGTGCCAGCGTTATAAGTCGCGCCCTAATGAACACTGAAGCTTTCTTT
cdr3_aa: CASVISRALMNTEAFF

v_call: TRBV13
j_call: TRBJ1-2
d_call: NA
clone_size: NA
cdr3_nt: TGTGCCAGCAACGGAAGAGGGAGCTTTGGCTATGGCTACACCTTC
cdr3_aa: CASNGRGSFGYGYTF

v_call: TRBV14
j_call: TRBJ1-1
d_call: NA
clone_size: once
cdr3_nt: TGTGCCAGCAGCCAAGTGTGGGCCTCTGAAGCTTTCTTT
cdr3_aa: CASSQVWASEAFF

v_call: TRBV10-3
j_call: TRBJ2-7
d_call: TRBD1
clone_size: many
cdr3_nt: TGTGCCATCAGTGAGTCGAAAGGACAGGGCCCCTACGAGCAGTACTTC
cdr3_aa: CAISESKGQGPYEQYF